One sample yielded the 22 T cell receptor beta chains listed below, sequenced in a study of T cells expressing NK-cell markers. For each CDR3 protein, TCRdb gives one entry from its re-call of the 5' RACE reads, without DNA. The sample holds 350,000 to 400,000 distinct CDR3 sequences. The sequenced sample consisted of blood T cells: a sorted CD56 or NKG2C T cell subset, CD4+ or CD8+ T cells, or bulk PBMC T cells (not recorded which). The receptors shown here come from a woman aged 45-65 years in good health.

This rearrangement joins TRBV18 to TRBJ2-1. The CDR3 runs 11 residues. Germline V gene sequence: CDR1 KGHSH, CDR2 LQKENI. This CDR3 is CASSPQSEQFF.

J is TRBJ2-1 and V is TRBV12-5; without DNA, the TCRdb call of TRBD2 cannot be checked. CDR3 length: 17 residues. In germline, CDR1 is LGHNT, CDR2 FRNRAP. This chain's CDR3 is CASGLVHLAGAHNEQFF.

The V and J genes are TRBV3-1 and TRBJ2-7; TCRdb names TRBD2, which stays unverified in the absence of DNA. This CDR3 is built from 16 residues. Germline loops: CDR1 LGHDT, CDR2 YNNKEL (reference sequence). The CDR3 here is CASSQGRLAGASEQYF.

V usage is TRBV20-1 and J usage is TRBJ2-2; the D call of TRBD2 rests on TCRdb alone, since no DNA is present to check it. Germline V gene lookup returns CDR1 DFQATT and CDR2 SNEGSKA (reference sequence). The CDR3 covers 13 residues. CDR3 protein: CGGLGLTTGELFF.

The chain couples TRBV20-1 to TRBJ2-1; no DNA is available, so the TRBD2 call from TCRdb remains unchecked. The CDR3 runs 15 residues. Germline lookup yields CDR1 DFQATT and CDR2 SNEGSKA (reference sequence). CDR3 region: CSASPLAGGGNEQFF.

The V gene is TRBV3-1, the J gene TRBJ2-2; TCRdb reports TRBD1, a call that lacks DNA to check it against. Germline CDR1 reads LGHDT; CDR2 reads YNNKEL (reference sequence). This CDR3 contains 15 residues. CDR3 sequence: CASSHPRTGGGELFF.

The rearrangement uses TRBV9 and TRBJ2-1; TCRdb gives TRBD2 as the D gene, but with no DNA this cannot be confirmed. The CDR3 covers 19 residues. Germline-derived CDR1 and CDR2 are SGDLS and YYNGEE. The CDR3 loop reads CASSVESGLAGGPGDEQFF.

The chain couples TRBV19 to TRBJ2-1; TCRdb's D call of TRBD1 is untestable without DNA. The CDR3 covers 12 residues. The V gene's germline CDR1 is LNHDA and CDR2 SQIVND (reference sequence). The CDR3 sequence: CASSMRGNEQFF.

The V and J genes are TRBV5-5 and TRBJ2-2. Germline V gene data show CDR1 as SGHKS and CDR2 as YYEKEE (reference sequence). This CDR3 has 15 amino acids. CDR3 sequence: CASSFSPANTGELFF.

The V gene is TRBV4-1, the J gene TRBJ2-7; the D call of TRBD2 rests on TCRdb alone, since no DNA is present to check it. Germline CDR1 is MGHRA and CDR2 is YSYEKL. This CDR3 has 17 amino acids. This CDR3 is CASSRIPPGLGSYEQYF.

V is TRBV7-9 and J is TRBJ2-2; lacking DNA, the TRBD2 call made by TCRdb goes unchecked. This CDR3 contains 11 residues. CDR1 and CDR2 from the germline V gene are SEHNR and FQNEAQ (reference sequence). This CDR3 is CASSPDWELFF.

The V and J genes are TRBV12-3 or TRBV12-4 and TRBJ2-3; the TCRdb D gene call, TRBD1, has no DNA to confirm it. The CDR3 contains 13 residues. The CDR3 spells CASTRTATDTQYF.

The chain recombines TRBV14 with TRBJ2-7; TCRdb indicates TRBD2, and absent DNA this call remains unverified. Looked up from germline, CDR1 is SGHDN and CDR2 is FVKESK. CDR3 length: 14 amino acids. The CDR3 protein is CASSPGLGPYEQYF.

The chain employs TRBV29-1 and TRBJ2-7; TCRdb's assignment of TRBD1 cannot be checked, as there is no DNA. The CDR3 sequence is 14 residues long. In germline, CDR1 is SQVTM, CDR2 ANQGSEA. The CDR3: CSAQGETGRYEQYF.

This sequence joins TRBV10-3 and TRBJ2-5; there is no DNA to check the TCRdb D call of TRBD2. CDR3 size: 13 residues. Germline V lookup: CDR1 ENHRY, CDR2 SYGVKD. The CDR3 loop is CATTLARKETQYF.

The V and J genes are TRBV7-9 and TRBJ2-3; TCRdb lists TRBD2, though no DNA is available to test this call. The CDR3 extends over 19 amino acids. Germline V lookup: CDR1 SEHNR, CDR2 FQNEAQ (reference sequence). The CDR3 spells CASSLVRREGRRSTDTQYF. The full variable domain, in which reference TRBV7-9 and TRBJ2-3 provide the parts outside the CDR3, is DTGVSQNPRHKITKRGQNVTFRCDPISEHNRLYWYRQTLGQGPEFLTYFQNEAQLEKSRLLSDRFSAERPKGSFSTLEIQRTEQGDSAMYLCASSLVRREGRRSTDTQYFGPGTRLTVL.

This chain connects TRBV7-9 to TRBJ2-5; checking the TCRdb D call of TRBD2 is not possible without DNA. Germline CDR1 SEHNR, CDR2 FQNEAQ (reference sequence). The CDR3 is 14 residues long. CDR3 protein: CASSFGREQETQYF.

V is TRBV20-1 and J is TRBJ1-5; TCRdb's assignment of TRBD1 cannot be checked, as there is no DNA. The CDR3 loop spans 15 amino acids. Germline V gene data show CDR1 as DFQATT and CDR2 as SNEGSKA (reference sequence). The CDR3 loop is CSAWTGTGDNQPQHF.

V and J are TRBV7-8 and TRBJ2-1; the TRBD2 assignment by TCRdb is unverifiable without DNA. Germline values: CDR1 SGHVS, CDR2 FQNEAQ. This CDR3 is 16 amino acids long. This CDR3 reads CASSLAPSAGINEQFF. Based on the CDR3 plus reference TRBV7-8 and TRBJ2-1, the full variable domain is GAGVSQSPRYKVAKRGQDVALRCDPISGHVSLFWYQQALGQGPEFLTYFQNEAQLDKSGLPSDRFFAERPEGSVSTLKIQRTQQEDSAVYLCASSLAPSAGINEQFFGPGTRLTVL.

The chain has TRBV7-9 and TRBJ2-5; TCRdb's D call of TRBD1 is untestable without DNA. Germline CDR1 is SEHNR and CDR2 is FQNEAQ (reference sequence). CDR3 size: 14 residues. The CDR3 protein is CASSSREEKETQYF.

The CDR3 here is CASSLLSVGLDQFF. V and J are TRBV5-1 and TRBJ2-1; TCRdb proposes TRBD2, but this gene call is untestable without DNA. This CDR3 is 14 amino acids long. Germline lookup yields CDR1 SGHRS and CDR2 YFSETQ.

The chain couples TRBV20-1 to TRBJ1-4; TCRdb outputs TRBD1, but without DNA this stays unchecked. The CDR3 covers 15 residues. Germline CDR1 is DFQATT and CDR2 is SNEGSKA (reference sequence). The CDR3 protein is CSARGTLATNEKLFF.